This entry describes one TCR beta chain. This record belongs to a study of blood T cells in healthy people across ages. Germline V lookup: CDR1 MNHNS, CDR2 SASEGT. This CDR3 is 15 amino acids long. Losses at the gene ends were 6 bases for V and 4 bases for J; bases not matched to a gene: 9. Sample-barcoded 5' priming and a J-beta primer mix drove a second PCR of 7 to 11 cycles. TCRdb re-derived calls from the 5' RACE reads in MiXCR, one entry per CDR3 protein. The sample yields under 2 million distinct CDR3 sequences, 34% seen once. This chain uses TRBV6-1 with TRBJ1-2, with TRBD1 matching over 9 bases. The receptor comes from a woman aged 30 to 39 in good health. The specimen was blood. The CDR3 bases are TGTGCCAGCAGGGCCGGGACAGGGAATATCTATGGCTACACCTTC. As protein: CASRAGTGNIYGYTF.